The 29 T cell receptor beta chains given below trace back to one sample, sequenced in a study of early T cells in non-severe SARS-CoV-2 infection (dated by TCRdb to the early 2020s). Library construction relied on 5' RACE. Sequencer: NextSeq 500. Starting from the raw public reads, TCRdb applied fastp trimming at Q25, assembled clones with MiXCR and retained in-frame beta chains. Each record represents a unique CDR3 protein, reported with the most common genes and DNA among its rows. The sample table contains about 48,000 distinct CDR3 sequences; only one count was recorded for about 6% of them. The top ten clones comprise roughly 6.9% of the sample. Sequences were derived from whole blood, sampled at baseline. The receptors shown here come from an adult who was a healthcare worker with PCR-confirmed SARS-CoV-2 infection or an uninfected control (not recorded which).

There are a few counts of this clonotype. This chain joins TRBV30 and TRBJ2-7; D tentatively fits TRBD1 or TRBD2 (5 bases each). Germline V gene lookup returns CDR1 GTSNPN and CDR2 SVGIG (reference sequence). With 4 bases removed from V and 4 bases from J, the gap between germline ends came to 17 bases. The CDR3 is 14 amino acids. CDR3 residues: CAWIPPGPLYEQYF. The CDR3 DNA reads as TGTGCCTGGATTCCTCCGGGACCGCTATACGAGCAGTACTTC.

This clonotype appeared a few times. The chain is built from TRBV5-4 and TRBJ1-1; possibly TRBD1 for D (5 bases). Germline assignment: CDR1 SGHNT and CDR2 YYREEE (reference sequence). This CDR3 is 14 amino acids long. Deletions cut 5 bases from V and 3 bases from J, with 14 bases between. Here the CDR3 reads CASRKGGGDTEAFF. As DNA, the CDR3 is TGTGCCAGCAGGAAGGGAGGAGGGGACACTGAAGCTTTCTTT.

CDR3 protein: CSARVAGPNTGELFF. The CDR3 nucleotides read TGCAGTGCTAGAGTAGCGGGACCGAACACCGGGGAGCTGTTTTTT. V usage is TRBV20-1 and J usage is TRBJ2-2; 8 nucleotides agree with TRBD2. V gave up 1 base and J gave up 0 bases; unmatched junction bases: 1. CDR1 is DFQATT and CDR2 is SNEGSKA in the germline V gene (reference sequence). The CDR3 contains 15 residues.

This clonotype was counted ten times or more. J is TRBJ2-4 and V is TRBV11-2; 10 bases are a match to TRBD2. This CDR3 has 21 amino acids. From germline, CDR1 is SGHAT and CDR2 FQNNGV. Germline trimming cut 5 bases from V and 0 bases from J; bases unmatched to any gene: 19. DNA of the CDR3: TGTGCCAGCAGCGCAGTCGGTCTAGCGGGAGTACCTAGATTAGCCAAAAACATTCAGTACTTC. It yields the protein CASSAVGLAGVPRLAKNIQYF. Using reference TRBV11-2 and TRBJ2-4 for the parts outside the CDR3, the full variable domain is EAGVAQSPRYKIIEKRQSVAFWCNPISGHATLYWYQQILGQGPKLLIQFQNNGVVDDSQLPKDRFSAERLKGVDSTLKIQPAKLEDSAVYLCASSAVGLAGVPRLAKNIQYFGAGTRLSVL.

This rearrangement joins TRBV20-1 to TRBJ1-2; no clear D gene. The V and J ends lost 3 bases and 7 bases respectively, with 6 bases between them. The CDR3 length is 10 residues. Germline CDR1 DFQATT, CDR2 SNEGSKA (reference sequence). DNA for the CDR3: TGCAGTGCTAGTGACTCTGGCTACACCTTC. This sequence encodes CSASDSGYTF.

The chain uses TRBV27 and TRBJ1-2, with unresolved D. Germline values: CDR1 MNHEY, CDR2 SMNVEV (reference sequence). V lost 4 bases and J lost 4, with 10 bases in between. The CDR3 has 13 residues. As DNA, the CDR3 is TGTGCCAGCAGTTACGAGGGCGGCTATGGCTACACCTTC. This sequence encodes CASSYEGGYGYTF.

This clonotype was picked up a small number of times. The chain links TRBV5-1 to TRBJ2-1, with 12 bases that match TRBD1. The germline V gene encodes CDR1 SGHRS and CDR2 YFSETQ. V gave up 7 bases and J gave up 3 bases; unmatched junction bases: 8. The CDR3 has 16 residues. CDR3 residues: CASGTGTGGLYNEQFF. CDR3 sequence (DNA): TGCGCCAGCGGAACCGGGACAGGGGGCCTCTACAATGAGCAGTTCTTC.

Ten or more counts support this clonotype. The V and J genes are TRBV5-1 and TRBJ1-1, with D maybe TRBD1 (6 bases). Trimming stripped 2 bases from V and 1 base from J, with 9 bases between. CDR3 length equals 14 residues. Germline CDR1 reads SGHRS; CDR2 reads YFSETQ. This chain's CDR3 is CASSLQGPNTEAFF. The CDR3 DNA reads as TGCGCCAGCAGCTTACAGGGCCCGAACACTGAAGCTTTCTTT.

The table lists this clonotype with a few counts. The chain joins TRBV2 to TRBJ2-2, with unresolved D. V was pared by 4 bases and J by 7 bases, with 4 bases between. The CDR3 consists of 11 residues. The germline gives CDR1 SNHLY, CDR2 FYNNEI. The CDR3: CASSVVGELFF. As DNA, the CDR3 is TGTGCCAGCAGTGTGGTCGGGGAGCTGTTTTTT. Full variable domain (remainder filled in from reference TRBV2 and TRBJ2-2): EPEVTQTPSHQVTQMGQEVILRCVPISNHLYFYWYRQILGQKVEFLVSFYNNEISEKSEIFDDQFSVERPDGSNFTLKIRSTKLEDSAMYFCASSVVGELFFGEGSRLTVL.

This clonotype was seen repeatedly, ten times or more. The chain has TRBV11-3 and TRBJ2-3; 16 bases are a match to TRBD2. The CDR3 sequence is 16 residues long. V lost 5 bases to trimming and J lost 4 bases; unmatched junction nucleotides: 3. Per the germline V gene, CDR1 is SGHNT and CDR2 is YENEEA. DNA of the CDR3: TGTGCCAGCAGCCCGGGACTAGCGGGAGGGTCAGATACGCAGTATTTT. Translated, it gives CASSPGLAGGSDTQYF.

This clonotype was recorded many times. J is TRBJ2-5 and V is TRBV3-1, with TRBD1 identical over 7 bases. The length of the CDR3 is 15 residues. In germline, CDR1 is LGHDT, CDR2 YNNKEL (reference sequence). With V trimmed by 6 bases and J by 5 bases, 12 bases remained unmatched. CDR3: CASSLTGASRETQYF. Written as DNA, the CDR3 is TGTGCCAGCAGTCTTACAGGGGCGTCCCGGGAGACCCAGTACTTC.

This clonotype has a count of ten or more. The rearrangement uses TRBV7-2 and TRBJ2-7; 7 nucleotides agree with TRBD1. Per the germline V gene, CDR1 is SGHTA and CDR2 is FQGNSA. Trimming removed 5 bases from V and 2 bases from J; junction bases left unmatched: 9. The CDR3 loop spans 15 amino acids. The CDR3 sequence is CASSVKTGPTYEQYF. The CDR3 DNA follows: TGTGCCAGCAGCGTCAAGACAGGGCCCACCTACGAGCAGTACTTC.

This chain links TRBV28 with TRBJ2-3; 9 bases align to TRBD2. Per germline, CDR1 MDHEN and CDR2 SYDVKM. Unmatched junction bases numbered 6, after V lost 5 bases and J lost 3 bases. This CDR3 has 15 amino acids. This CDR3 is CASSLPGLATDTQYF. The CDR3 coding sequence is TGTGCCAGCAGTCTACCGGGACTAGCTACAGATACGCAGTATTTT.

The gene calls are TRBV2 and TRBJ2-3; unclear D gene. V was trimmed by 2 bases and J by 7 bases, leaving 7 bases between them. CDR1 is SNHLY, CDR2 FYNNEI, per germline. The CDR3 has 12 residues. CDR3 sequence reads: CASSEMANTQYF. The DNA of the CDR3 is TGTGCCAGCAGTGAAATGGCTAATACGCAGTATTTT.

Many counts were recorded for this clonotype. V and J are TRBV20-1 and TRBJ2-1; D ambiguous. V was shortened by 4 bases and J by 4 bases, with 8 bases between the two germline ends. The CDR3 is 12 residues long. The germline CDR1 and CDR2 sequences are DFQATT and SNEGSKA (reference sequence). The CDR3 spells CSATDGYNEQFF. In DNA, the CDR3 is TGCAGTGCTACGGACGGTTACAATGAGCAGTTCTTC.

The chain links TRBV27 to TRBJ2-3, with 11 bases fitting TRBD2. This CDR3 is built from 16 residues. Germline assignment: CDR1 MNHEY and CDR2 SMNVEV (reference sequence). J gave up 2 bases and V 5 bases, and 6 bases lay outside the gene matches. The CDR3 DNA reads as TGTGCCAGCAGTCCGGGACTAGCGGAGTTCACAGATACGCAGTATTTT. Translating it yields CASSPGLAEFTDTQYF.

This clonotype was detected many times. The chain is built from TRBV18 and TRBJ2-2; D could derive from TRBD1 or TRBD2 (5 bases each). The germline CDR1 and CDR2 sequences are KGHSH and LQKENI. The length of the CDR3 is 14 residues. The V end lost 4 bases, the J end lost 6 bases, and 12 bases lay between the germline ends. CDR3 in amino acids: CASSLSQGAGELFF. The CDR3 DNA sequence: TGTGCCAGCTCACTATCCCAGGGAGCCGGGGAGCTGTTTTTT.

The CDR3 loop reads CASRGIGAGDTEAFF. DNA of the CDR3: TGTGCCAGCAGAGGAATTGGGGCAGGGGACACTGAAGCTTTCTTT. The chain combines TRBV28 with TRBJ1-1, with a tentative D call TRBD1 (6 bases). From germline, CDR1 is MDHEN and CDR2 SYDVKM. The CDR3 spans 15 residues. The V end was cut by 6 bases, the J end by 3 bases, with 17 bases between.

This clonotype showed up many times. The chain links TRBV28 to TRBJ1-2; D call uncertain. This CDR3 comprises 12 residues. The V end was cut by 3 bases, the J end by 5 bases, with 7 bases between. Per germline, CDR1 MDHEN and CDR2 SYDVKM. CDR3 sequence (DNA): TGTGCCAGCAGTTTGGTCTCATATGGCTACACCTTC. This gives the protein CASSLVSYGYTF.

This clonotype has a handful of counts. J is TRBJ1-1 and V is TRBV14; D perhaps matches TRBD1 (5 bases). Germline V gene lookup returns CDR1 SGHDN and CDR2 FVKESK. V was clipped by 0 bases and J by 7 bases, with 15 bases between them. This CDR3 has 15 residues. The CDR3 nucleotides read TGTGCCAGCAGCCAAGATTTTCTTGGGGCCGGTGAAGCTTTCTTT. This translates into CASSQDFLGAGEAFF.

This clonotype came up many times. The chain recombines TRBV27 with TRBJ1-1; TRBD1 might be the D (5 bases). CDR1 is MNHEY, CDR2 SMNVEV, per germline (reference sequence). The CDR3 is made up of 16 amino acids. V lost 5 bases and J 0 bases, leaving 16 bases between the germline ends. CDR3 DNA: TGTGCCAGCAGTAGGGGCGGAGTAGGGGTGAACACTGAAGCTTTCTTT. Protein: CASSRGGVGVNTEAFF.

CDR3 bases: TGCGCCAGCAGCTTGACGGGCATAATGTACGAGCAGTACTTC. It is translated as CASSLTGIMYEQYF. The gene calls are TRBV5-1 and TRBJ2-7; D uncertain. Germline CDR1 SGHRS, CDR2 YFSETQ. V lost 1 base to trimming and J lost 4 bases, with 12 bases between them. CDR3 size: 14 residues.

In its sample, this clonotype was seen a few times. The rearrangement uses TRBV11-2 and TRBJ1-6; D is unresolved. The V gene lost 0 bases and the J gene lost 7 bases, with 13 bases spanning the gap. The V gene's germline CDR1 is SGHAT and CDR2 FQNNGV. The CDR3 loop spans 16 amino acids. CDR3 sequence (DNA): TGTGCCAGCAGCTTAGAATACAACCTCCGGAATTCACCCCTCCACTTT. It encodes CASSLEYNLRNSPLHF. Full variable domain (rest looked up from reference TRBV11-2 and TRBJ1-6): EAGVAQSPRYKIIEKRQSVAFWCNPISGHATLYWYQQILGQGPKLLIQFQNNGVVDDSQLPKDRFSAERLKGVDSTLKIQPAKLEDSAVYLCASSLEYNLRNSPLHFGNGTRLTVT.

This clonotype was seen ten or more times. The genes are TRBV16 and TRBJ2-7, with TRBD2 as a possible D gene (7 bases). This CDR3 comprises 15 residues. Trimming took off 2 bases at V and 3 bases at J, with 14 bases between the two ends. CDR1 and CDR2 from the germline V gene are KGHSY and FQNENV. CDR3 amino acids: CASSQRGAVGYEQYF. In nucleotides, the CDR3 is TGTGCCAGCAGCCAACGGGGGGCTGTGGGCTACGAGCAGTACTTC.

For this clonotype: The DNA is left out, because the CDR3 cannot be placed on it with certainty; the CDR3 is given as TCRdb lists it. V and J are TRBV6-1 and TRBJ1-2; TRBD1, the D gene given by the table, was not confirmed from the DNA. The germline V gene has CDR1 MNHNS and CDR2 SASEGT. Including both end residues, the CDR3 is 11 amino acids long. The CDR3 is CASRAWGLGTF.

The chain is built from TRBV10-3 and TRBJ1-5; D perhaps matches TRBD1 (6 bases). Germline lookup yields CDR1 ENHRY and CDR2 SYGVKD. The CDR3 length is 14 residues. Trimming stripped 5 bases from V and 0 bases from J, with 8 bases between. The CDR3 bases are TGTGCCATCAGTTTACAGGGTAGCAATCAGCCCCAGCATTTT. This codes for CAISLQGSNQPQHF.

Many counts were recorded for this clonotype. The V gene is TRBV12-3 or TRBV12-4, the J gene TRBJ2-6; no firm D call. This CDR3 has 13 residues. V lost 3 bases to trimming and J lost 4 bases, with 4 bases between them. CDR3 DNA: TGTGCCAGCAGTTTCTCCGGGGCCAACGTCCTGACTTTC. It yields the protein CASSFSGANVLTF.

This clonotype was picked up many times. V gene TRBV14 combines with J gene TRBJ1-1; D unclear. Germline CDR1 SGHDN, CDR2 FVKESK. Trimming stripped 0 bases from V and 3 bases from J, with 11 bases between. This CDR3 has 15 residues. CDR3: CASSQDVVTYTEAFF. The CDR3 bases are TGTGCCAGCAGCCAAGATGTTGTAACCTACACTGAAGCTTTCTTT.

Worth noting for this clonotype: A read error may explain this, as a much larger clone is one base away. The J gene is TRBJ2-2, the V gene TRBV11-2; the match to TRBD2 covers 8 bases. This CDR3 region has 18 residues. Germline V lookup: CDR1 SGHAT, CDR2 FQNNGV. The CDR3 region is CVSSLTSWSGSYTGELFF. The CDR3 DNA reads as TGTGTCAGCAGCTTAACCTCTTGGAGCGGGAGTTATACCGGGGAGCTGTTTTTT. Using reference TRBV11-2 and TRBJ2-2 for the parts outside the CDR3, the full variable domain is EAGVAQSPRYKIIEKRQSVAFWCNPISGHATLYWYQQILGQGPKLLIQFQNNGVVDDSQLPKDRFSAERLKGVDSTLKIQPAKLEDSAVYLCVSSLTSWSGSYTGELFFGEGSRLTVL.